These 6 T cell receptor beta chains were all obtained from the same sample, sequenced in a study of blood T cell repertoires in COVID-19 (dated by TCRdb to 2019 to 2021). The library was obtained by the immunoSEQ multiplex PCR assay. TCRdb provides this immuneACCESS table in a form limited to in-frame rearrangements. Some clones are lacking; in checked studies, under half of them reflect an unresolved V gene, and why the rest are absent is not known. This sample has roughly 300,000 clones in its table, and 90% to 95% of those were observed once. The ten biggest clones cover about 2% of the sample. Sequenced input: peripheral blood. The receptors come from a young woman with COVID-19, enrolled during active disease.

The V gene is TRBV5-4, the J gene TRBJ1-2; 8 positions agree with TRBD1. In germline, CDR1 is SGHNT, CDR2 YYREEE (reference sequence). V was clipped by 4 bases and J by 4 bases; unmatched bases: 9. The CDR3 loop spans 15 amino acids. CDR3 in amino acids: CASSGGQALGYGYTF. The CDR3 DNA is TGTGCCAGCAGCGGGGGACAGGCCCTTGGCTATGGCTACACCTTC.

This clone was observed a handful of times. This sequence joins TRBV19 and TRBJ1-5; D unresolved. Trimming removed 5 bases from V and 2 bases from J, with 7 bases in between. The V gene's germline CDR1 is LNHDA and CDR2 SQIVND (reference sequence). This CDR3 spans 13 amino acids. CDR3 sequence reads: CASSAVGNQPQHF. Written as DNA, the CDR3 is TGTGCCAGTAGTGCAGTGGGCAATCAGCCCCAGCATTTT.

The chain is built from TRBV5-6 and TRBJ1-2, with 9 bases that match TRBD1. CDR1 and CDR2 (germline): SGHDT, YYEEEE. This CDR3 has 13 residues. Germline trimming cut 6 bases from V and 5 bases from J; bases unmatched to any gene: 5. The CDR3 here is CASKTGGAYGYTF. The CDR3 DNA is TGTGCCAGCAAAACAGGGGGCGCGTATGGCTACACCTTC.

The V call is TRBV6-5, the J call TRBJ1-2, with TRBD1 matching 7 bases. The V segment lost 7 bases and the J segment 1 base; nucleotides outside the gene matches: 6. This CDR3 is 14 amino acids long. Germline assignment: CDR1 MNHEY and CDR2 SVGAGI. The CDR3: CASNPGTVNYGYTF. Here the CDR3 DNA reads TGTGCCAGCAATCCCGGGACAGTTAACTATGGCTACACCTTC.

The chain combines TRBV7-9 with TRBJ2-2, with TRBD1 identical over 8 bases. The CDR3 has 16 amino acids. V shed 4 bases, J shed 7 bases, and the junction held 11 bases outside the gene matches. Germline V gene lookup returns CDR1 SEHNR and CDR2 FQNEAQ (reference sequence). CDR3 amino acids: CASSSPGQGISGELFF. CDR3 coding DNA: TGTGCCAGCAGCTCCCCTGGACAGGGAATCAGCGGGGAGCTGTTTTTT. The whole variable domain, remainder taken from reference TRBV7-9 and TRBJ2-2, is DTGVSQNPRHKITKRGQNVTFRCDPISEHNRLYWYRQTLGQGPEFLTYFQNEAQLEKSRLLSDRFSAERPKGSFSTLEIQRTEQGDSAMYLCASSSPGQGISGELFFGEGSRLTVL.

The chain combines TRBV3-1 (or the pseudogene TRBV3-2) with TRBJ2-5; TRBD1 agrees at 9 bases. Losses at the gene ends were 4 bases for V and 3 bases for J; bases not matched to a gene: 3. Germline V gene sequence: CDR1 LGHDT, CDR2 YNNKEL (reference sequence). The length of the CDR3 is 14 residues. In DNA form, the CDR3 reads TGTGCCAGCAGCCGGGGACAGGGAGAAGAGACCCAGTACTTC. Its protein product is CASSRGQGEETQYF.